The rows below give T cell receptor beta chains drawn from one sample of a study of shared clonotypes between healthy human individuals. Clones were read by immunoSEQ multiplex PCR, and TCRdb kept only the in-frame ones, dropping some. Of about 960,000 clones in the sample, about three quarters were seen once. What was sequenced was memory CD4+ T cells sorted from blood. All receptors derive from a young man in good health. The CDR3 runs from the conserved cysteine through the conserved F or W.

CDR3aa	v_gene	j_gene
CASSERERYEQYF	TRBV6-1	TRBJ2-7
CSVRGRATHTDTQYF	TRBV29-1	TRBJ2-3
CAGGRNTEAFF	TRBV28	TRBJ1-1
CASSTGTGANYGYTF	TRBV19	TRBJ1-2
CASSSGSLSGANVLTF	TRBV7-2	TRBJ2-6
CASSLAGGEETQYF	TRBV5-1	TRBJ2-5
CASSLAGGWNEQFF	TRBV5-1	TRBJ2-1
CASSLGGNTDTQYF	TRBV5-4	TRBJ2-3
CASSLRAANGPQHF	TRBV28	TRBJ1-5
CASRTSGRAQFF	TRBV6-5	TRBJ2-1
CASSLEWGKGDTQYF	TRBV11-2	TRBJ2-3
CASSLMTGTSGREQYF	TRBV7-2	TRBJ2-7
CASTESQGMNTEAFF	TRBV7-9	TRBJ1-1
CASSLAYEGSNEKLFF	TRBV7-9	TRBJ1-4
CAISPGAENTEAFF	TRBV10-3	TRBJ1-1
CASSLGTGNRELFF	TRBV18	TRBJ2-2
CASGVTGGGEKLFF	TRBV2	TRBJ1-4
CASSLWTGGEDTQYF	TRBV7-9	TRBJ2-3
CASSFDIQETQYF	TRBV5-4	TRBJ2-5
CASGTGFTDTQYF	TRBV19	TRBJ2-3
CASRGQGLYQPQHF	TRBV19	TRBJ1-5
CASRAPSGAYNEQFF	TRBV27	TRBJ2-1
CASSLALQRTGTVDTQYF	TRBV5-1	TRBJ2-3
CASSLGGSYNEQFF	TRBV7-9	TRBJ2-1
CASSPGVQGARNEQFF	TRBV18	TRBJ2-1
CASSFTLGTDTQYF	TRBV7-9	TRBJ2-3
CAWNLGQGLNQPQHF	TRBV30	TRBJ1-5